Presented here are 6 T cell receptor beta chains from one specimen sequenced in a study of cytomegalovirus exposure and HLA in healthy donors. PCR was performed using 60 Vbeta and 13 Jbeta primers. Repertoires were generated with immunoSEQ multiplex PCR, while TCRdb's copy carries only in-frame clones and drops some. The table has about 97,000 clones, about 62% seen once; the top ten hold about 4.3%. The sample taken for sequencing was PBMCs. The source is a human donor in good health.

The rearrangement joins TRBV28 to TRBJ1-4; D remains ambiguous. CDR3 length equals 14 residues. Germline V gene sequence: CDR1 MDHEN, CDR2 SYDVKM. V was trimmed by 5 bases and J by 8 bases, leaving 15 bases between them. CDR3 coding DNA: TGTGCCAGCAGTGACCCCCGGGATGGGGAAAAACTGTTTTTT. Protein: CASSDPRDGEKLFF.

J is TRBJ2-1 and V is TRBV6-5; 9 positions match TRBD1. V lost 7 bases to trimming and J lost 9 bases; unmatched junction nucleotides: 13. The V gene's germline CDR1 is MNHEY and CDR2 SVGAGI. There are 15 residues in the CDR3. CDR3: CASTTEGQGFVEQFF. As DNA, the CDR3 is TGTGCCAGCACCACTGAGGGACAGGGCTTTGTTGAGCAGTTCTTC.

The CDR3 DNA follows: TGTGCCAGCTCACCGCGGGAGACAACAAACACTGAAGCTTTCTTT. Its protein product is CASSPRETTNTEAFF. The chain has TRBV18 and TRBJ1-1; D is ambiguous. This CDR3 comprises 15 residues. The V gene's germline CDR1 is KGHSH and CDR2 LQKENI. V was pared by 3 bases and J by 2 bases, with 13 bases between.

This chain connects TRBV5-4 to TRBJ1-1, with 8 nucleotides matching TRBD1. CDR1 is SGHNT and CDR2 is YYREEE in the germline V gene (reference sequence). J lost 6 bases, V lost 4 bases, and 5 bases had no gene match. This CDR3 is built from 13 residues. CDR3 residues: CASSTGQGPEAFF. CDR3 nucleotides: TGTGCCAGCAGCACCGGACAGGGTCCTGAAGCTTTCTTT.

This clone has only a few counts. The chain recombines TRBV7-6 with TRBJ1-6; 7 positions match TRBD1. The CDR3 contains 15 residues. With 0 bases clipped from V and 7 bases from J, the junction kept 3 bases outside the gene matches. Germline-derived CDR1 and CDR2 are SGHVS and FNYEAQ. The CDR3 bases are TGTGCCAGCAGCTTAGCCGGGACAGACAATTCACCCCTCCACTTT. This encodes CASSLAGTDNSPLHF.

The chain has TRBV5-1 and TRBJ2-5; 9 nucleotides line up with TRBD1. CDR1 is SGHRS, CDR2 YFSETQ, per germline. The CDR3 has 16 amino acids. Losses at the gene ends were 2 bases for V and 1 base for J; bases not matched to a gene: 6. The DNA for the CDR3 is TGCGCCAGCAGCTTTTGGACAGGGGTATCCCAAGAGACCCAGTACTTC. It yields the protein CASSFWTGVSQETQYF.